This T cell receptor beta chain emerged from a study of CXCR3-negative and CXCR3-positive naive CD8 T cells. Findings of the study overall: A higher hydrophobicity marked the TRB CDR3s of CXCR3-positive naive cells versus CXCR3-negative naive cells.

The TRB cDNA libraries were prepared by 5' RACE with UMI labels. One entry per CDR3 protein, without DNA, is what TCRdb gives after re-calling the 5' RACE reads. The sample's table shows 50,000 to 75,000 distinct CDR3 sequences. Germline V gene lookup returns CDR1 DFQATT and CDR2 SNEGSKA (reference sequence). The CDR3 consists of 13 residues. As for this clonotype: Its antigen remains unknown.

The V call is TRBV20-1, the J call TRBJ1-1. Sequencing used naive CXCR3- CD8+ T cells from blood. Regarding subset: CD45RO-CCR7+CD27+CD95- naive CD8+ T cells lacking CXCR3 (TNR3-). This sequence originates from a human donor in good health. Some clones in this sample may be carry-over from other donors' samples. The CDR3 loop reads CSARVPENTEAFF.